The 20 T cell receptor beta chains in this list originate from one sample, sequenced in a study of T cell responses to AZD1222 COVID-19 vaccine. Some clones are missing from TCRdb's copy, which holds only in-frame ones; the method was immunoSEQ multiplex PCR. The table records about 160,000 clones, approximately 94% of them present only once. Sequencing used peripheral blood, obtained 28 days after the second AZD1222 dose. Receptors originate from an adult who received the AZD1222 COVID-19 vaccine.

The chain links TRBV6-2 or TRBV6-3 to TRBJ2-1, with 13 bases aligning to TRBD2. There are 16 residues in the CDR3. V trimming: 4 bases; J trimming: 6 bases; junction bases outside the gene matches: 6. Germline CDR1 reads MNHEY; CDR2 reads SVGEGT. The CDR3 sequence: CASSSPGLAGLNEQFF. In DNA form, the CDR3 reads TGTGCCAGCAGTTCCCCGGGACTAGCGGGACTCAATGAGCAGTTCTTC.

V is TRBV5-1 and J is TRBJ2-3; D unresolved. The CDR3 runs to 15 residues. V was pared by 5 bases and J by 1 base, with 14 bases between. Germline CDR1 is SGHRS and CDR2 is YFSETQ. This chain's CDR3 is CASSPQGSGTDTQYF. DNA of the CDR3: TGCGCCAGCAGTCCCCAAGGAAGCGGCACAGATACGCAGTATTTT.

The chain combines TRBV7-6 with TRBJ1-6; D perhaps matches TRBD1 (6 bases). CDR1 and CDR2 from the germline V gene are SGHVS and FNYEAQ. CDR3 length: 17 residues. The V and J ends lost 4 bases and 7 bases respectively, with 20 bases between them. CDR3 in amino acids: CASSSALSTGTNSPLHF. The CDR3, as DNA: TGTGCCAGCAGCTCAGCCCTTTCAACAGGGACCAATTCACCCCTCCACTTT. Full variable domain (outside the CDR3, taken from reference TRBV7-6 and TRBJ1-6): GAGVSQSPRYKVTKRGQDVALRCDPISGHVSLYWYRQALGQGPEFLTYFNYEAQQDKSGLPNDRFSAERPEGSISTLTIQRTEQRDSAMYRCASSSALSTGTNSPLHFGNGTRLTVT.

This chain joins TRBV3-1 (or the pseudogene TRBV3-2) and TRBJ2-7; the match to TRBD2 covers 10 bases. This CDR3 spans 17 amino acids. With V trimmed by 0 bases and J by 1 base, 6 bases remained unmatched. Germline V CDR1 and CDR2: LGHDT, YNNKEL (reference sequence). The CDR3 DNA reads TGTGCCAGCAGCCAAGATTGGGTGACTAGCGGGTCCTACGAGCAGTACTTC. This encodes CASSQDWVTSGSYEQYF.

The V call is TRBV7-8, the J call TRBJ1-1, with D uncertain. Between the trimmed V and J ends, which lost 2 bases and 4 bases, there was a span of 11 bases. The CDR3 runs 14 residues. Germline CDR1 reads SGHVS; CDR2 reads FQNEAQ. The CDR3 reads CASSLTELGTEAFF. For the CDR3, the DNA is TGTGCCAGCAGCTTAACGGAATTAGGCACTGAAGCTTTCTTT. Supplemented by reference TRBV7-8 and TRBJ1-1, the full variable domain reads GAGVSQSPRYKVAKRGQDVALRCDPISGHVSLFWYQQALGQGPEFLTYFQNEAQLDKSGLPSDRFFAERPEGSVSTLKIQRTQQEDSAVYLCASSLTELGTEAFFGQGTRLTVV.

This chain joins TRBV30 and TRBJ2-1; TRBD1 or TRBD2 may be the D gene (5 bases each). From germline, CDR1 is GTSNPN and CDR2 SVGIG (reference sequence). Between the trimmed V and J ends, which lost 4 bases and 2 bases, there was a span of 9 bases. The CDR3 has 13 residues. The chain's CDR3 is CAWTRGAYNEQFF. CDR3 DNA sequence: TGTGCCTGGACGAGGGGCGCCTACAATGAGCAGTTCTTC.

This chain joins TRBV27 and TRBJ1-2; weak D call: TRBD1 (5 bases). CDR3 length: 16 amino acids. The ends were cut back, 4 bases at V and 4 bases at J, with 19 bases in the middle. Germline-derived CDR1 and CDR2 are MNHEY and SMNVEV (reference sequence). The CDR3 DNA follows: TGTGCCAGCAGTTCCGGAAAGGGACGGGAAGCCTATGGCTACACCTTC. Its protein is CASSSGKGREAYGYTF.

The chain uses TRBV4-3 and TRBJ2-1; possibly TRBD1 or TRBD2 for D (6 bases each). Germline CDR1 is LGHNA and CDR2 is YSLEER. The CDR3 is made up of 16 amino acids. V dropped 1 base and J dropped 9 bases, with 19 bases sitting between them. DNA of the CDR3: TGCGCCAGCAGCCAAGGGGCGGGACAAAGGGGTGCTGAGCAGTTCTTC. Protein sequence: CASSQGAGQRGAEQFF.

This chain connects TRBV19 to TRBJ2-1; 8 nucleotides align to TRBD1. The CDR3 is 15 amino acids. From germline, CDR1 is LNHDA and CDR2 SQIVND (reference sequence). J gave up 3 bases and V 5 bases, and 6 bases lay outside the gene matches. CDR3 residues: CASSPPGQDYNEQFF. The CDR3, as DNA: TGTGCCAGTAGTCCCCCGGGACAGGACTACAATGAGCAGTTCTTC.

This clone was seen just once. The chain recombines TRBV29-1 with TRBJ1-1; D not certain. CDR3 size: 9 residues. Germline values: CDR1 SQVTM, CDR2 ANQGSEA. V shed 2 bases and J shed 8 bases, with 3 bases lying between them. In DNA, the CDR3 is TGCAGCGTTGAAAGGGAAGCTTTCTTT. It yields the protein CSVEREAFF. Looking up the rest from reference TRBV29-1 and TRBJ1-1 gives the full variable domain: SAVISQKPSRDICQRGTSLTIQCQVDSQVTMMFWYRQQPGQSLTLIATANQGSEATYESGFVIDKFPISRPNLTFSTLTVSNMSPEDSSIYLCSVEREAFFGQGTRLTVV.

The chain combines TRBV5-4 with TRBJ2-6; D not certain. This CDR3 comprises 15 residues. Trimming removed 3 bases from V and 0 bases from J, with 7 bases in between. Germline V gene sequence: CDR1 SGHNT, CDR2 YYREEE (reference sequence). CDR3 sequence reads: CASSSHSSGANVLTF. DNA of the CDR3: TGTGCCAGCAGCTCACACAGCTCTGGGGCCAACGTCCTGACTTTC.

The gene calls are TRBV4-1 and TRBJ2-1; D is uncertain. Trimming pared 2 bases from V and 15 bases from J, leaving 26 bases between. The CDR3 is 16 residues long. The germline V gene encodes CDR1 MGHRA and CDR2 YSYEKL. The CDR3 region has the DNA TGCGCCAGCAGCCAAACCGCCCCCCTATTACCGGTGGTTCTGTTCTTC. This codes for CASSQTAPLLPVVLFF.

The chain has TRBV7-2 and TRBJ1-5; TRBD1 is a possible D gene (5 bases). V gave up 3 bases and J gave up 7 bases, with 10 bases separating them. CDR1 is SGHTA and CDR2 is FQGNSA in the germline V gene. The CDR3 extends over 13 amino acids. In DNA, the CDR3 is TGTGCCAGCAGCTTTGACCGGGGGCAGCCCCAGCATTTT. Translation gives CASSFDRGQPQHF. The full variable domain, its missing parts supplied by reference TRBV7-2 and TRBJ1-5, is GAGVSQSPSNKVTEKGKDVELRCDPISGHTALYWYRQSLGQGLEFLIYFQGNSAPDKSGLPSDRFSAERTGGSVSTLTIQRTQQEDSAVYLCASSFDRGQPQHFGDGTRLSIL.

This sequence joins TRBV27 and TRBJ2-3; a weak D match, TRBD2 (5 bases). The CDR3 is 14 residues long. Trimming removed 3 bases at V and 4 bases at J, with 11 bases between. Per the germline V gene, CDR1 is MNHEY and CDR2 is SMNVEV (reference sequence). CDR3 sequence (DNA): TGTGCCAGCAGTTTGGCGGGTATGGCAGATACGCAGTATTTT. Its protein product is CASSLAGMADTQYF.

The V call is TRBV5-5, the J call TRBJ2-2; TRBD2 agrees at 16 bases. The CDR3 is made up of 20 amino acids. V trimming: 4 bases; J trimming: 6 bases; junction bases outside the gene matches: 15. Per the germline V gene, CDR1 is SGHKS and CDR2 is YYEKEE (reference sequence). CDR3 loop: CASSTTPGLAGGRRPGELFF. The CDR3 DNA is TGTGCCAGCAGCACCACCCCGGGACTAGCGGGAGGGCGACGCCCCGGGGAGCTGTTTTTT.

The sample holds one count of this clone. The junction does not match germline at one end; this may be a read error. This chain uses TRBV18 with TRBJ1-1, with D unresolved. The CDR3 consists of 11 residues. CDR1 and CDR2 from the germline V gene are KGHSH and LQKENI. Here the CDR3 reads CASSPDSRVHF. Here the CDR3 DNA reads TGTGCCAGCTCACCCGATTCTAGGGTCCATTTT.

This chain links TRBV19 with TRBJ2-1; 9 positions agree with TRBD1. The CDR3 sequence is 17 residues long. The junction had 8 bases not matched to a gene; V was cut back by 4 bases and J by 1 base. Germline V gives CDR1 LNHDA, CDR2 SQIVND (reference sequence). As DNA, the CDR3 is TGTGCCAGTAGTAACCTGGGACAGGGTGGGTCCTACAATGAGCAGTTCTTC. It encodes CASSNLGQGGSYNEQFF.

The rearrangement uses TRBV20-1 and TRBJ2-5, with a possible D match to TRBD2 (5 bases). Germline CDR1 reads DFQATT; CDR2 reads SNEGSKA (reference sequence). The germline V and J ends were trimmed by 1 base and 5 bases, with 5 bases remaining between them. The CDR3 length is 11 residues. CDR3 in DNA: TGCAGTGCTAGAGCGGGGGAGACCCAGTACTTC. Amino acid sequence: CSARAGETQYF.

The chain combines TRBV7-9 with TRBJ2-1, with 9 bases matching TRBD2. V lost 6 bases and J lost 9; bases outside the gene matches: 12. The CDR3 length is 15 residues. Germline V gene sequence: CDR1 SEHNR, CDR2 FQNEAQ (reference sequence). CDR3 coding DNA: TGTGCCAGCAGTCCCTTAGCGGGGGTTACAAGTGAGCAGTTCTTC. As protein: CASSPLAGVTSEQFF.

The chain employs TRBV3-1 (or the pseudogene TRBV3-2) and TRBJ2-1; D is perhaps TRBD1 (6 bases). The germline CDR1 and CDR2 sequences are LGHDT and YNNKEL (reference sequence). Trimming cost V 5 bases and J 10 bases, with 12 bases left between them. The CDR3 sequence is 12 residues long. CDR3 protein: CASSRARGEQFF. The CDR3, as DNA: TGTGCCAGCAGCAGAGCAAGGGGGGAGCAGTTCTTC.